At least ten counts were recorded for the clone carrying this T cell receptor (beta chain). Its antigen is undetermined. At one end the junction does not follow the germline gene, possibly because of a read error. The CDR3 loop spans 13 amino acids. Germline CDR1 reads SGHRS; CDR2 reads YFSETQ. This sample is drawn from a study of response to subunit inactivated influenza vaccine. General study findings and limits: Every seasonal influenza vaccination brings in few new T cells, the authors suggested.

From the RT-PCR reads, TCRdb called clonotypes with MiXCR, one entry per CDR3 protein. The sample lists hundreds of thousands of distinct CDR3 sequences; more than 15% were seen once. J is TRBJ2-7 and V is TRBV5-1, with a tentative D call TRBD1 (6 bases). Source: CD4+ T cells sorted from PBMCs, taken around 2 years after vaccination. The clonotype comes from a man aged 50 to 75 who received an inactivated influenza vaccine. This CDR3 is CASSRTVSYEQYF. DNA for the CDR3: TGTGCCAGCAGCCGGACAGTCTCCTACGAGCAGTACTTC.